The TCR beta chain under discussion was sequenced for a study of shared clonotypes between healthy human individuals. Study overall: Plates per donor: three CD4 naive, three CD4 memory, two CD8 naive, one CD8 memory. Regarding the study as a whole: Estimated clonotype richness was generally higher in naive than memory subsets. There were few donors, and this limited the genetic and exposure-history diversity represented.

Several immunoSEQ plates received, in even portions, the genomic DNA of each subset. Sequencing used immunoSEQ multiplex PCR; TCRdb keeps in-frame clones, though not all of them. The sample holds millions of clones; roughly 94% are singletons and the top ten take approximately 0.13%. CDR3 length: 12 residues. The germline V and J ends were trimmed by 0 bases and 4 bases, with 5 bases remaining between them. CDR1 is GTSNPN, CDR2 SVGIG, per germline (reference sequence). With regard to this clone: Its antigen is undetermined. Within the sample, other DNA sequences also encode this same CDR3.

The sample taken for sequencing was naive CD4+ T cells sorted from blood. Described subset: CD45RA+ positively selected. The receptor was derived from a man between 18 and 35 years old in good health. The J gene is TRBJ2-3, the V gene TRBV30; no clear D gene. CDR3 DNA: TGTGCCTGGAGTGTACGGGCAGATACGCAGTATTTT. Encoded protein: CAWSVRADTQYF.